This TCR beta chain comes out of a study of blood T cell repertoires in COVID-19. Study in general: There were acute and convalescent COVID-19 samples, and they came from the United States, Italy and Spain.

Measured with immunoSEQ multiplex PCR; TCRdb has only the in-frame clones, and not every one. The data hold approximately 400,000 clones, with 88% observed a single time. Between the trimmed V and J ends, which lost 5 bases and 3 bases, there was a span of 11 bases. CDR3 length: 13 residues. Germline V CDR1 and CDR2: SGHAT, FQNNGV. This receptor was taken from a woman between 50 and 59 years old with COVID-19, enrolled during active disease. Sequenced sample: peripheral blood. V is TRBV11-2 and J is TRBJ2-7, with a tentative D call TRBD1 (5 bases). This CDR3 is CASSAPDNYEQYF. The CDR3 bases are TGTGCCAGCAGCGCCCCGGACAACTACGAGCAGTACTTC.